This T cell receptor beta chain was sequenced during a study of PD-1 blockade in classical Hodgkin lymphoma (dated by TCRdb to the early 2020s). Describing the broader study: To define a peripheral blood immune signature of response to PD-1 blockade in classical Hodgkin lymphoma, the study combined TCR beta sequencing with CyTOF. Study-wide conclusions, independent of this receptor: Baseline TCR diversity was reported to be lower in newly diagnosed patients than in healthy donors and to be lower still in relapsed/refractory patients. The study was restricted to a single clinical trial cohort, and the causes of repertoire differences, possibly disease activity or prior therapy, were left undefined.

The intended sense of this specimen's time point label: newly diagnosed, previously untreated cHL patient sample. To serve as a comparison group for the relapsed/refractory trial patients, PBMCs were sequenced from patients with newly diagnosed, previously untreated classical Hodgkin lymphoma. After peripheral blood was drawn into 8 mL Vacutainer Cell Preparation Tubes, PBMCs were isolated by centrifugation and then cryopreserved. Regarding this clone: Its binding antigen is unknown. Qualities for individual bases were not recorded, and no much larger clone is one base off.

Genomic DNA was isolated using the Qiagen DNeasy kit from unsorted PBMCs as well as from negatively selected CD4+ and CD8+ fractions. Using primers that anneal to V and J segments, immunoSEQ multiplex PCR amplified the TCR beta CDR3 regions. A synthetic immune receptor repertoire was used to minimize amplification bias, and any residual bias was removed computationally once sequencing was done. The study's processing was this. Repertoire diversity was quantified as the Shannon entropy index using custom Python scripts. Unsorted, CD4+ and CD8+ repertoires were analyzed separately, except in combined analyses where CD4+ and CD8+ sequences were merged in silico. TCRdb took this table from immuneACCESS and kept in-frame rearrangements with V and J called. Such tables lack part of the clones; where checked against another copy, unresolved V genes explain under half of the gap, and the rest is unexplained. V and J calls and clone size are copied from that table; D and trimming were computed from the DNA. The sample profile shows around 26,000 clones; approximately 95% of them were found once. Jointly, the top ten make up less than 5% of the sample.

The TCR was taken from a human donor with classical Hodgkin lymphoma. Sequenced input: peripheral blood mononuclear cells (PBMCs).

The CDR3 region has the sequence CASSLRQGKAEAFF. In nucleotide form, the sequence is TGCGCCAGCAGCTTGCGGCAGGGGAAAGCTGAAGCTTTCTTT. This chain joins TRBV5-1 to TRBJ1-1; the D region possibly corresponds to TRBD1 (6 bases align). The CDR3 sequence holds 14 residues, the cysteine and phenylalanine included. Only the CDR3 DNA is retained, 42 bases long and in frame from the first base. Per the germline V gene, SGHRS is the CDR1 and YFSETQ is the CDR2. V loses 1 base, J loses 6 bases, and the germline ends lie 13 bases apart.